This T cell receptor beta chain derives from a study of T cells in Graves' hyperthyroidism and ophthalmopathy. Template material for amplifying TCR beta CDR3 regions consisted of RNA transcripts. HTBI primers drove first-round RT-PCR of the TCR CDR3. In TCRdb, the multiplex PCR reads were re-called with MiXCR into one record per CDR3 protein. The sample gives roughly 740,000 distinct CDR3 sequences, about 17% of which show up once; 8.4% is in the top ten. Many counts were recorded for this clonotype. Sequencing was performed on blood. This clonotype was obtained from a man between 18 and 29 years old with Graves' hyperthyroidism.

The CDR3 loop is CSARDWGSEQYF. The DNA for the CDR3 is TGCAGTGCTAGAGATTGGGGGTCCGAGCAGTACTTC. The chain links TRBV20-1 to TRBJ2-7; D may be TRBD1 or TRBD2 (5 bases each). The germline V and J ends were trimmed by 0 bases and 6 bases, with 9 bases remaining between them. This CDR3 has 12 amino acids. Germline V gene sequence: CDR1 DFQATT, CDR2 SNEGSKA (reference sequence).